This T cell receptor beta chain was identified in a study of shared clonotypes between healthy human individuals. This clone was recorded only once. Repertoires were generated with immunoSEQ multiplex PCR, while TCRdb's copy carries only in-frame clones and drops some. This sample has approximately 1.5 million clones, with nearly 99% found just once. This CDR3 is 15 amino acids long. V was trimmed by 0 bases and J by 0 bases, leaving 8 bases between them. Germline V lookup: CDR1 LGHNA, CDR2 YNFKEQ. V usage is TRBV4-2 and J usage is TRBJ1-2; D unresolved. The TCR originated in a man in his thirties or forties in good health. Sequencing used naive CD4+ T cells sorted from blood. Described subset: CD45RA+ positively selected. CDR3 coding DNA: TGTGCCAGCAGCCAAGATCACCCGACTAACTATGGCTACACCTTC. It translates to CASSQDHPTNYGYTF.